Shown below are 31 T cell receptor beta chains from a single sample sequenced in a study of blood T cell repertoires in COVID-19 (dated by TCRdb to about 2020). Preparation of the library involved the immunoSEQ multiplex PCR assay. TCRdb stores this immuneACCESS table with in-frame sequences only. Part of the clones is absent; in the studies checked, under half of the shortfall reflects unresolved V genes, and no reason is known for the rest. The sample contains 200,000 to 250,000 clones, 80% of them found a single time. Of the sample, roughly 12% is held by the ten largest clones. Sequenced material: peripheral blood. These receptors were collected from a human donor in a cohort sampled during active COVID-19.

This clone appeared a few times. The chain has TRBV28 and TRBJ2-2; the D gene is possibly TRBD2 (6 bases). The CDR3 extends over 14 amino acids. V lost 8 bases and J 4 bases, leaving 14 bases between the germline ends. In germline, CDR1 is MDHEN, CDR2 SYDVKM. CDR3 protein: CASGAGSPTGELFF. The CDR3 nucleotides read TGTGCCAGCGGCGCCGGGAGCCCCACCGGGGAGCTGTTTTTT.

V usage is TRBV2 and J usage is TRBJ1-5; 9 bases align to TRBD1. V lost 7 bases to trimming and J lost 4 bases; unmatched junction nucleotides: 5. Germline CDR1 reads SNHLY; CDR2 reads FYNNEI. The CDR3 has 14 residues. CDR3: CASTPDRGNQPQHF. The CDR3 bases are TGTGCCAGCACCCCGGACAGGGGAAATCAGCCCCAGCATTTT.

The chain couples TRBV7-2 to TRBJ2-3; 7 bases line up with TRBD1. The CDR3 is 14 residues long. J gave up 5 bases and V 2 bases, and 4 bases lay outside the gene matches. In germline, CDR1 is SGHTA, CDR2 FQGNSA. DNA for the CDR3: TGTGCCAGCAGCTTACAGGCAGGGGGAGATACGCAGTATTTT. Protein: CASSLQAGGDTQYF.

V and J are TRBV3-1 (or the pseudogene TRBV3-2) and TRBJ1-2; D not certain. Trimming pared 1 base from V and 3 bases from J, leaving 6 bases between. CDR1 and CDR2 (germline): LGHDT, YNNKEL (reference sequence). CDR3 size: 13 residues. The CDR3 nucleotides read TGTGCCAGCAGCCAAGCGAGTGACTATGGCTACACCTTC. Translated, it gives CASSQASDYGYTF.

This chain connects TRBV29-1 to TRBJ2-2; 8 nucleotides match TRBD2. The CDR3 is made up of 14 amino acids. Germline CDR1 and CDR2: SQVTM and ANQGSEA. Trimming at V came to 4 bases and at J to 4 bases, leaving 5 bases not matched to a gene. The CDR3 coding sequence is TGCAGCGTTGCCAGCGGGGGTAGCACCGGGGAGCTGTTTTTT. Protein product: CSVASGGSTGELFF.

This chain links TRBV7-2 with TRBJ2-3; the D is unclear. The CDR3 contains 13 residues. Trimming cost V 10 bases and J 2 bases, with 13 bases left between them. Germline CDR1 is SGHTA and CDR2 is FQGNSA. The CDR3 here is CAIVTHYTDTQYF. The DNA of the CDR3 is TGTGCCATCGTTACCCACTACACAGATACGCAGTATTTT.

CDR3 DNA: TGTGCCAGTAGTACCGGCCAGGACACTGAAGCTTTCTTT. Translation: CASSTGQDTEAFF. The chain joins TRBV19 to TRBJ1-1, with unresolved D. Germline V gene sequence: CDR1 LNHDA, CDR2 SQIVND (reference sequence). Trimming shortened V by 4 bases and J by 3 bases, and 9 bases separated the two germline ends. There are 13 residues in the CDR3.

V usage is TRBV7-3 and J usage is TRBJ1-1; no firm D call. Germline V gives CDR1 SGHTA, CDR2 FQGTGA. V was pared by 5 bases and J by 0 bases, with 10 bases between. The CDR3 consists of 14 residues. The CDR3 DNA is TGTGCCAGCAGCCCAATGGGCATGAACACTGAAGCTTTCTTT. The encoded protein is CASSPMGMNTEAFF. The full variable domain, completed using reference TRBV7-3 and TRBJ1-1, is GAGVSQTPSNKVTEKGKYVELRCDPISGHTALYWYRQSLGQGPEFLIYFQGTGAADDSGLPNDRFFAVRPEGSVSTLKIQRTERGDSAVYLCASSPMGMNTEAFFGQGTRLTVV.

CDR3 in DNA: TGTGCCAGTAGTAAGCCAGGGGGCAAGAATGAGCAGTTCTTC. Amino acids: CASSKPGGKNEQFF. The genes are TRBV19 and TRBJ2-1; TRBD1 matches 8 bases. V lost 4 bases, J lost 7 bases, and 6 bases stayed unmatched. The germline CDR1 and CDR2 sequences are LNHDA and SQIVND (reference sequence). The CDR3 has 14 residues.

The genes are TRBV10-3 and TRBJ2-3, with TRBD2 matching over 8 bases. Germline loops: CDR1 ENHRY, CDR2 SYGVKD. The V segment lost 2 bases and the J segment 0 bases; nucleotides outside the gene matches: 10. This CDR3 region has 18 residues. The CDR3 here is CAISEMREETISTDTQYF. CDR3 coding DNA: TGTGCCATCAGTGAGATGCGGGAGGAAACAATTAGCACAGATACGCAGTATTTT.

The genes are TRBV7-9 and TRBJ1-2, with a weak D call TRBD1 (5 bases). The CDR3 loop spans 16 amino acids. V was pared by 0 bases and J by 7 bases, with 18 bases between. CDR1 is SEHNR, CDR2 FQNEAQ, per germline (reference sequence). The CDR3 nucleotides read TGTGCCAGCAGCTTAGCGAATCCGGGGGATGGTGGTGGCTACACCTTC. This translates into CASSLANPGDGGGYTF.

The genes are TRBV10-2 and TRBJ2-6; 8 nucleotides align to TRBD1. Losses at the gene ends were 1 base for V and 0 bases for J; bases not matched to a gene: 5. In germline, CDR1 is WSHSY, CDR2 SAAADI. The CDR3 extends over 18 amino acids. CDR3 in amino acids: CASSELGQDPSGANVLTF. The CDR3 coding sequence is TGCGCCAGCAGTGAGTTGGGACAGGACCCCTCTGGGGCCAACGTCCTGACTTTC.

This clone was detected a few times. The chain has TRBV6-7 and TRBJ1-6; D might be TRBD1 (5 bases). TRBV6-7 carries the ORF label, with uncertain function. CDR3 length equals 15 residues. V lost 3 bases to trimming and J lost 7 bases, with 13 bases between them. The CDR3 loop reads CASSYSWGRNSPLHF. DNA for the CDR3: TGTGCCAGCAGTTATAGCTGGGGGAGGAATTCACCCCTCCACTTT.

This rearrangement joins TRBV19 to TRBJ1-1; the match to TRBD1 covers 7 bases. CDR3 length: 14 residues. With 7 bases clipped from V and 1 base from J, the junction kept 6 bases outside the gene matches. The germline gives CDR1 LNHDA, CDR2 SQIVND (reference sequence). CDR3 DNA sequence: TGTGCCAGTACCGCGACAGGGCGGAACACTGAAGCTTTCTTT. Translated, it gives CASTATGRNTEAFF.

This rearrangement joins TRBV20-1 to TRBJ2-1; D is perhaps TRBD2 (5 bases). This CDR3 region has 13 residues. V lost 3 bases and J lost 6, with 12 bases in between. Germline lookup yields CDR1 DFQATT and CDR2 SNEGSKA (reference sequence). CDR3 bases: TGCAGTGCTAGTGCGGAGGTAGTCAATGAGCAGTTCTTC. It codes for CSASAEVVNEQFF.

This chain uses TRBV4-1 with TRBJ1-5; D is unresolved. Trimming removed 0 bases at V and 7 bases at J, with 13 bases between. CDR1 and CDR2 (germline): MGHRA, YSYEKL. The length of the CDR3 is 15 residues. The CDR3: CASSQDDRGYQPQHF. CDR3 bases: TGCGCCAGCAGCCAAGACGATCGGGGATACCAGCCCCAGCATTTT.

The V and J genes are TRBV6-1 and TRBJ1-1; D unclear. In germline, CDR1 is MNHNS, CDR2 SASEGT. V was clipped by 3 bases and J by 2 bases, with 10 bases between them. The CDR3 consists of 14 residues. The DNA of the CDR3 is TGTGCCAGCAGTGAGCAATCCAGAAACACTGAAGCTTTCTTT. Residues: CASSEQSRNTEAFF.

The rearrangement links TRBV10-3 to TRBJ1-1, with TRBD1 matching 8 bases. Germline V gives CDR1 ENHRY, CDR2 SYGVKD. The CDR3 runs 16 residues. V dropped 3 bases and J dropped 5; count of bases not matched to a gene: 11. The CDR3 protein is CAISDPGARGQTEAFF. The CDR3 DNA sequence: TGTGCCATCAGTGACCCTGGGGCCAGGGGGCAAACTGAAGCTTTCTTT.

The V and J genes are TRBV7-9 and TRBJ1-2; 8 positions agree with TRBD1. V lost 5 bases and J lost 4; bases outside the gene matches: 9. CDR1 and CDR2 (germline): SEHNR, FQNEAQ (reference sequence). The CDR3 loop spans 15 amino acids. The CDR3 nucleotides are TGTGCCAGCAGCACAGGACAGGGTGCTGTCTATGGCTACACCTTC. This gives the protein CASSTGQGAVYGYTF.

J is TRBJ2-1 and V is TRBV10-3, with TRBD2 matching 9 bases. The germline V gene has CDR1 ENHRY and CDR2 SYGVKD. There are 15 residues in the CDR3. Trimming cost V 3 bases and J 7 bases; bases outside gene matches: 7. CDR3 region: CAISDVTSGENEQFF. For the CDR3, the DNA is TGTGCCATCAGTGACGTGACTAGCGGTGAGAATGAGCAGTTCTTC.

V and J are TRBV2 and TRBJ2-5, with D possibly matching TRBD2 (5 bases). The CDR3 covers 15 residues. V was trimmed by 4 bases and J by 5 bases, leaving 17 bases between them. Germline V lookup: CDR1 SNHLY, CDR2 FYNNEI. CDR3 bases: TGTGCCAGCAGTGTCCTTCGGGGAGCTGGGGAGACCCAGTACTTC. It is translated as CASSVLRGAGETQYF. Looking up the rest from reference TRBV2 and TRBJ2-5 gives the full variable domain: EPEVTQTPSHQVTQMGQEVILRCVPISNHLYFYWYRQILGQKVEFLVSFYNNEISEKSEIFDDQFSVERPDGSNFTLKIRSTKLEDSAMYFCASSVLRGAGETQYFGPGTRLLVL.

The CDR3 protein is CASSQDLMGRGGRDTQYF. CDR3 DNA sequence: TGTGCCAGCAGCCAAGATTTAATGGGGCGGGGGGGCCGAGATACGCAGTATTTT. V is TRBV4-2 and J is TRBJ2-3, with 9 bases fitting TRBD2. The J segment lost 5 bases and the V segment lost 0 bases, leaving 12 bases of the junction unmatched. This CDR3 is built from 18 residues. Germline lookup yields CDR1 LGHNA and CDR2 YNFKEQ.

This chain connects TRBV27 to TRBJ2-7; 7 bases map to TRBD2. V lost 5 bases and J lost 2; bases outside the gene matches: 6. CDR1 MNHEY and CDR2 SMNVEV come from the germline V gene (reference sequence). The CDR3 has 14 amino acids. CDR3 sequence: CASSHKRGAYEQYF. The CDR3 region has the DNA TGTGCCAGCAGTCATAAACGGGGGGCCTACGAGCAGTACTTC.

This clone was counted only a few times. The chain combines TRBV4-3 with TRBJ2-7, with D possibly being TRBD1 (7 bases). The length of the CDR3 is 15 residues. The ends were cut back, 4 bases at V and 5 bases at J, with 18 bases in the middle. The germline gives CDR1 LGHNA, CDR2 YSLEER. CDR3 amino acids: CASSLTRGRGDEQYF. The CDR3 nucleotides read TGCGCCAGCAGCCTAACCAGGGGCAGGGGGGACGAGCAGTACTTC.

CDR3 sequence reads: CASSAGLAGTYEQYF. As DNA, the CDR3 is TGTGCCAGCAGCGCTGGACTAGCGGGGACCTACGAGCAGTACTTC. The chain links TRBV7-3 to TRBJ2-7, with 12 bases that match TRBD2. Germline values: CDR1 SGHTA, CDR2 FQGTGA. V was clipped by 5 bases and J by 2 bases; unmatched bases: 4. The CDR3 totals 15 residues.

In this sample, this clone turned up a few times. The chain is built from TRBV28 and TRBJ1-1, with TRBD1 matching 7 bases. Losses at the gene ends were 5 bases for V and 6 bases for J; bases not matched to a gene: 12. CDR1 and CDR2 (germline): MDHEN, SYDVKM. The CDR3 is 15 amino acids. CDR3 sequence reads: CASSQGGHLKPEAFF. The CDR3 nucleotides are TGTGCCAGCAGTCAGGGGGGCCACCTCAAACCTGAAGCTTTCTTT.

In the case of this clone: Other DNA sequences in the sample encode the same CDR3. The V gene is TRBV7-9, the J gene TRBJ2-1, with D hard to call. CDR1 and CDR2 from the germline V gene are SEHNR and FQNEAQ (reference sequence). The CDR3 totals 12 residues. The V end lost 2 bases, the J end lost 4 bases, and 3 bases lay between the germline ends. Here the CDR3 reads CASSLPYNEQFF. The CDR3 DNA follows: TGTGCCAGCAGCTTACCATACAATGAGCAGTTCTTC.

V and J are TRBV2 and TRBJ1-1, with a weak D call TRBD1 (5 bases). Per germline, CDR1 SNHLY and CDR2 FYNNEI. The V end was cut by 9 bases, the J end by 1 base, with 12 bases between. The length of the CDR3 is 13 residues. CDR3 bases: TGTGCCAGATGTAGACAGCCGAACACTGAAGCTTTCTTT. Translation: CARCRQPNTEAFF.

The CDR3 reads CASSSDGVSGSGTQYF. The CDR3, as DNA: TGTGCCAGCAGTTCTGACGGGGTATCGGGTTCGGGGACCCAGTACTTC. The genes are TRBV27 and TRBJ2-5; D possibly corresponds to TRBD2 (5 bases). CDR3 length equals 16 residues. V was trimmed by 4 bases and J by 7 bases, leaving 22 bases between them. Germline V gene data show CDR1 as MNHEY and CDR2 as SMNVEV (reference sequence).

This clone was picked up a small number of times. The chain employs TRBV19 and TRBJ1-3; D gene unclear. This CDR3 contains 13 residues. Looked up from germline, CDR1 is LNHDA and CDR2 is SQIVND (reference sequence). Trimming cost V 5 bases and J 4 bases, with 9 bases left between them. CDR3 nucleotide sequence: TGTGCCAGTAGTTTCCAGTCGGGAAACACCATATATTTT. Amino acids: CASSFQSGNTIYF.

The genes are TRBV5-1 and TRBJ2-2; 9 positions agree with TRBD2. Trimming cost V 5 bases and J 2 bases; bases outside gene matches: 4. This CDR3 has 15 amino acids. The germline gives CDR1 SGHRS, CDR2 YFSETQ. For the CDR3, the DNA is TGCGCCAGCAGGGAGCGGGGGGCCAACACCGGGGAGCTGTTTTTT. Translating gives CASRERGANTGELFF.